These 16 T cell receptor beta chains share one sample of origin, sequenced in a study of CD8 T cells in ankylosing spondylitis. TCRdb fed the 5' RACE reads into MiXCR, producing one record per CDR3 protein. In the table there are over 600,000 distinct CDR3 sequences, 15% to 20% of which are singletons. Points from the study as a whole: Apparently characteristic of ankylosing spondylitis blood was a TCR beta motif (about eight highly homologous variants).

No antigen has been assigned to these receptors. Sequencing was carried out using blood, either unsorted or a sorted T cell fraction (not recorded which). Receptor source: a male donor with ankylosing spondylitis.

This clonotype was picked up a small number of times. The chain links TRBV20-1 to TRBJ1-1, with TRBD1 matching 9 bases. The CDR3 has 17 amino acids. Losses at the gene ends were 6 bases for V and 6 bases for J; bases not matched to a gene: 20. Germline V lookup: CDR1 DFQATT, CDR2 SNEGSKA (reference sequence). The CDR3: CSARWFILGQGEPEAFF. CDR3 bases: TGCAGTGCCAGGTGGTTTATCTTGGGACAGGGCGAACCTGAAGCTTTCTTT.

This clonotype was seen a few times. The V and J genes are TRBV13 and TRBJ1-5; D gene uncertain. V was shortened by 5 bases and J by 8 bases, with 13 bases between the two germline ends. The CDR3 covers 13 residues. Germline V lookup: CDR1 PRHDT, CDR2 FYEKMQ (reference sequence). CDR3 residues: CASSGLPGEPQHF. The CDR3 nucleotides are TGTGCCAGCAGCGGGCTCCCCGGGGAGCCCCAGCATTTT.

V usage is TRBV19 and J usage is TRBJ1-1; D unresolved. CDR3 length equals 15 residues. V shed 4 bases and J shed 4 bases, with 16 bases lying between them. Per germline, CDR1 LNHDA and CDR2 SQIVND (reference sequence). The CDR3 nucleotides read TGTGCCAGTAGTACCGGACGGACCAAGGCCACTGAAGCTTTCTTT. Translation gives CASSTGRTKATEAFF.

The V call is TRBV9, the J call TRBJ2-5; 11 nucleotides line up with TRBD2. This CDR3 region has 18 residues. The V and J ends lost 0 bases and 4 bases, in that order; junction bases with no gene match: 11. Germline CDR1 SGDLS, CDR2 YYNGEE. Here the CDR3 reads CASSVDSSGGTLLETQYF. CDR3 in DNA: TGTGCCAGCAGCGTAGACTCTAGCGGGGGGACATTGCTAGAGACCCAGTACTTC.

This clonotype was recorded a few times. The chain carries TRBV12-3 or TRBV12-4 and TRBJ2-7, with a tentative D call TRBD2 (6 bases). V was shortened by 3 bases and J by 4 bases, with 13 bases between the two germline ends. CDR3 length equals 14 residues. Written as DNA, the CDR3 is TGTGCCAGCAGTTTGGCAGGGACTGTGTACGAGCAGTACTTC. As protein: CASSLAGTVYEQYF.

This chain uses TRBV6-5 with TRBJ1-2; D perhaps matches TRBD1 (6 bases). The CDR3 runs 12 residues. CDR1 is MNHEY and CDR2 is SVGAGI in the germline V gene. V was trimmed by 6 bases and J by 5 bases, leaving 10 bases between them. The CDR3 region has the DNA TGTGCCAGCAGGGACAGCGTATATGGCTACACCTTC. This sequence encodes CASRDSVYGYTF.

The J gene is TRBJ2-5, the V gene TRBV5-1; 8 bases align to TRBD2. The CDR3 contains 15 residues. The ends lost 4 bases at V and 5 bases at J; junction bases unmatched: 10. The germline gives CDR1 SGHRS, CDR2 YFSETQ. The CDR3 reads CASSPLPGLVETQYF. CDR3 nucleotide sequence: TGCGCCAGCAGCCCCCTGCCGGGACTAGTCGAGACCCAGTACTTC.

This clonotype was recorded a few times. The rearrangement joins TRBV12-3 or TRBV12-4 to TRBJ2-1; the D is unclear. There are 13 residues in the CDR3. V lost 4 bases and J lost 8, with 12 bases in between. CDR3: CASSYRMKYEQFF. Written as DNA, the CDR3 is TGTGCCAGCAGTTATCGGATGAAGTATGAGCAGTTCTTC.

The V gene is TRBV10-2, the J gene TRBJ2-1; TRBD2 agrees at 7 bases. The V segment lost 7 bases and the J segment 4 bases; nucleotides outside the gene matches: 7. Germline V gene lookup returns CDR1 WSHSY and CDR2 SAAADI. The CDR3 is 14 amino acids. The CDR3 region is CASKRTSEYNEQFF. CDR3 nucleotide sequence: TGCGCCAGCAAGAGAACTAGCGAGTACAATGAGCAGTTCTTC.

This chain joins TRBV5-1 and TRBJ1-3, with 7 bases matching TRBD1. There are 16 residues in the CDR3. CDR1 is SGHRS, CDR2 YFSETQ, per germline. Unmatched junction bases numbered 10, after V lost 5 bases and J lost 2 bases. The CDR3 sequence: CASRPGQAKTGNTIYF. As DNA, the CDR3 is TGCGCCAGCAGGCCTGGACAGGCGAAAACTGGAAACACCATATATTTT.

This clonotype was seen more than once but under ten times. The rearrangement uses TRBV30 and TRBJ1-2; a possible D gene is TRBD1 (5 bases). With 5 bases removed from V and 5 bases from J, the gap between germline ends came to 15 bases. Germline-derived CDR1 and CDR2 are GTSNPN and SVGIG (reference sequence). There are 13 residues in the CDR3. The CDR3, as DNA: TGTGCCTGGGGGTACGGAGAGGGGTATGGCTACACCTTC. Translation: CAWGYGEGYGYTF.

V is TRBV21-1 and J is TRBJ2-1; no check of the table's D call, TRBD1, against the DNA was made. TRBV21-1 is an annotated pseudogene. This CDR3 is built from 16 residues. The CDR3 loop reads CASSNTGGPRENEQFF. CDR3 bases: TGTGCCAGCAGCAATACAGGCGGCCCCCGGGAGAATGAGCAGTTCTTC.

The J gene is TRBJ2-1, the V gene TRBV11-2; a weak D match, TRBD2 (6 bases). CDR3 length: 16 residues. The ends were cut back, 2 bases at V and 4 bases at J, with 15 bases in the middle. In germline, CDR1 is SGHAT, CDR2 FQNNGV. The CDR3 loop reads CASSLSGTSLYNEQFF. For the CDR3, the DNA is TGTGCCAGCAGCTTAAGTGGGACTTCATTATACAATGAGCAGTTCTTC.

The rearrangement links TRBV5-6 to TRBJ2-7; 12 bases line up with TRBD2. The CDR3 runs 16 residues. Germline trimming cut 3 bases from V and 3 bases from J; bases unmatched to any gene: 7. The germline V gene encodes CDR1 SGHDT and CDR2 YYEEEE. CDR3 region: CASSWGTSGLLYEQYF. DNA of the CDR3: TGTGCCAGCAGCTGGGGGACTAGCGGGTTGCTCTACGAGCAGTACTTC. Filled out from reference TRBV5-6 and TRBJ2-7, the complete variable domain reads DAGVTQSPTHLIKTRGQQVTLRCSPKSGHDTVSWYQQALGQGPQFIFQYYEEEERQRGNFPDRFSGHQFPNYSSELNVNALLLGDSALYLCASSWGTSGLLYEQYFGPGTRLTVT.

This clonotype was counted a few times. The CDR3 nucleotides read TGTGCCAGCAGTTACTTTGGGGGGGTCTCCTACGAGCAGTACTTC. Protein sequence: CASSYFGGVSYEQYF. V and J are TRBV6-5 and TRBJ2-7; 7 bases map to TRBD2. This CDR3 is built from 15 residues. Germline CDR1 is MNHEY and CDR2 is SVGAGI. The trim removed 1 base at V and 0 bases at J, leaving 3 bases unmatched.

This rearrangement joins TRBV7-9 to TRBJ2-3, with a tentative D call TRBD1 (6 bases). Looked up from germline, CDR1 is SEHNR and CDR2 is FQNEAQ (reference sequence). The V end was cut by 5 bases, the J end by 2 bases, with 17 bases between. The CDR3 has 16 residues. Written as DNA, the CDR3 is TGTGCCAGCAGCCACCCCGAGGGGGAGTTCACAGATACGCAGTATTTT. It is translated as CASSHPEGEFTDTQYF.